This T cell receptor (beta chain) was captured in a study of blood T cells in healthy people across ages. Whole-study results and caveats: In older individuals, TCR beta diversity per million T cells was lower, falling roughly linearly with age.

This clonotype was counted only a few times. The antigen remains unidentified. Germline CDR1 SEHNR, CDR2 FQNEAQ (reference sequence). The CDR3 totals 14 residues. The V gene lost 1 base and the J gene lost 1 base, with 7 bases spanning the gap. A sample-barcoded 5' primer and a J-beta primer mix were used in a second PCR of roughly 6 to 11 cycles. TCRdb reanalysed the 5' RACE reads using MiXCR and keeps one entry per CDR3 protein. The table shows around 320,000 distinct CDR3 sequences, with 27% occurring only once. The sequencing input was blood. The receptor was isolated from a woman in her 70s in good health. The chain combines TRBV7-9 with TRBJ1-1, with unresolved D. Here the CDR3 reads CASSLDPENTEAFF. The CDR3 region has the DNA TGTGCCAGCAGCTTAGATCCTGAGAACACTGAAGCTTTCTTT.